The clone carrying this T cell receptor beta chain occurred once. This entry is derived from a study of blood T cell repertoires in COVID-19. Study details: Acute and convalescent COVID-19 samples came from the United States, Italy and Spain.

This CDR3 is 14 amino acids long. V lost 7 bases, J lost 5 bases, and 9 bases stayed unmatched. Germline assignment: CDR1 MNHEY and CDR2 SVGAGI. As handled by the study authors: Reference gene primer amplification gave estimated nucleated cell counts. Sequencing was performed with immunoSEQ multiplex PCR; in TCRdb, only in-frame clones are kept and a portion is missing. That table supplies the V and J calls and clone size; D and trimming were determined from the DNA. The sample yields 70,000 to 95,000 clones, about 95% seen once. The TCR sequence derives from a human donor with active COVID-19. The donor label of this sample is uncertain. Source material: peripheral blood. The V gene is TRBV6-5, the J gene TRBJ1-2, with TRBD1 identical over 8 bases. The CDR3 reads CASTRPDRGYGYTF. In DNA form, the CDR3 reads TGTGCCAGCACCAGACCTGACAGGGGATATGGCTACACCTTC.